This T cell receptor beta chain was identified during a study of blood T cell repertoires in COVID-19. In the study overall: Collection of acute and convalescent COVID-19 samples took place in the United States, Italy and Spain. PBMCs, B-cell-depleted T cells, or T cells provided the cDNA or gDNA that made up the material.

This clone has just one count. Those enrolled, adults aged roughly 18 to 90 years, came from about two dozen US areas. Germline CDR1 reads MNHEY; CDR2 reads SMNVEV (reference sequence). The CDR3 runs to 17 residues. V dropped 7 bases and J dropped 5 bases, with 23 bases sitting between them. In the original processing: Counts of nucleated cells, estimated from reference gene primer amplification, were obtained. Only in-frame clones appear in the TCRdb table, and some are missing; sequencing was by immunoSEQ multiplex PCR. The D gene and trimming were derived from the DNA, and the V and J assignments and clone size from that table. The data hold approximately 220,000 clones, with roughly 89% observed a single time.

Material for sequencing was PBMCs or T cells enriched from blood (not recorded which). The V and J genes are TRBV27 and TRBJ2-2, with D possibly matching TRBD1 (7 bases). The receptor's source is a woman aged 40 to 50 who had recovered from COVID-19. This chain's CDR3 is CASTREAWTGPTGELFF. CDR3 coding DNA: TGTGCCAGCACCAGGGAGGCCTGGACAGGTCCTACCGGGGAGCTGTTTTTT.